What follows are 10 T cell receptor beta chains derived from one specimen sequenced in a study of regulatory T cells in long-lasting Graves disease. Construction of the TCR beta libraries employed iRepertoire HTBI primers in conjunction with Arm-PCR of CDR3 regions. Via MiXCR, TCRdb re-called the multiplex PCR reads, giving one row per CDR3 protein. This table holds about half a million distinct CDR3 sequences, 20% to 25% found once. The time point was: persistent/refractory GD, antithyroid drugs over 5 years with positive TRAb. RNA from PBMCs was the source of the TCR library. The source was peripheral blood mononuclear cells (PBMCs), collected when the disease was refractory, from a patient treated with antithyroid drugs. These receptors were taken from a female donor with Graves disease.

This clonotype was counted ten times or more. V usage is TRBV7-8 and J usage is TRBJ2-7; 13 bases fit TRBD2. Germline CDR1 and CDR2: SGHVS and FQNEAQ. V shed 2 bases, J shed 0 bases, and the junction held 4 bases outside the gene matches. The CDR3 length is 17 residues. CDR3 coding DNA: TGTGCCAGCAGCTTACAGGGACTAGCGGGGATCTCCTACGAGCAGTACTTC. It yields the protein CASSLQGLAGISYEQYF. Together with reference TRBV7-8 and TRBJ2-7, the CDR3 gives the full variable domain: GAGVSQSPRYKVAKRGQDVALRCDPISGHVSLFWYQQALGQGPEFLTYFQNEAQLDKSGLPSDRFFAERPEGSVSTLKIQRTQQEDSAVYLCASSLQGLAGISYEQYFGPGTRLTVT.

This clonotype was seen at least ten times. This chain joins TRBV2 and TRBJ1-1; 10 positions agree with TRBD1. The CDR3 runs to 15 residues. Looked up from germline, CDR1 is SNHLY and CDR2 is FYNNEI. The J segment lost 3 bases and the V segment lost 6 bases, leaving 7 bases of the junction unmatched. CDR3 sequence: CASRLDGTGDTEAFF. CDR3 bases: TGTGCCAGCAGACTCGACGGGACAGGGGACACTGAAGCTTTCTTT. The complete variable domain, with remaining parts taken from reference TRBV2 and TRBJ1-1, reads EPEVTQTPSHQVTQMGQEVILRCVPISNHLYFYWYRQILGQKVEFLVSFYNNEISEKSEIFDDQFSVERPDGSNFTLKIRSTKLEDSAMYFCASRLDGTGDTEAFFGQGTRLTVV.

In this sample, this clonotype turned up many times. The chain is built from TRBV6-1 and TRBJ1-6; perhaps TRBD1 as D (6 bases). Trimming cost V 4 bases and J 6 bases, with 16 bases left between them. Germline V lookup: CDR1 MNHNS, CDR2 SASEGT. The CDR3 spans 16 residues. The CDR3 loop is CASSVTPGQANSPLHF. CDR3 bases: TGTGCCAGCAGTGTGACGCCGGGACAAGCTAATTCACCCCTCCACTTT.

The CDR3 nucleotides read TGTGCCAGCTCACCAACGGGTCAAAACATTCAGTACTTC. This translates into CASSPTGQNIQYF. V and J are TRBV18 and TRBJ2-4; D remains ambiguous. Germline assignment: CDR1 KGHSH and CDR2 LQKENI. The CDR3 contains 13 residues. The V gene lost 2 bases and the J gene lost 5 bases, with 7 bases spanning the gap.

This clonotype has at least ten counts. This rearrangement joins TRBV28 to TRBJ2-7, with D possibly TRBD1 on 5 matching bases. CDR1 MDHEN and CDR2 SYDVKM come from the germline V gene. This CDR3 contains 14 residues. Trimming took off 2 bases at V and 2 bases at J, with 10 bases between the two ends. DNA of the CDR3: TGTGCCAGCAGTTTAGAACAGGCCCCCTACGAGCAGTACTTC. Translating it yields CASSLEQAPYEQYF.

The chain uses TRBV5-6 and TRBJ1-1; D is uncertain. The germline V and J ends were trimmed by 4 bases and 8 bases, with 18 bases remaining between them. In germline, CDR1 is SGHDT, CDR2 YYEEEE. CDR3 length: 14 residues. The CDR3 bases are TGTGCCAGCAGCCAAACCCCGCGCGTGGGAGAAGCTTTCTTT. Its protein is CASSQTPRVGEAFF.

This chain connects TRBV20-1 to TRBJ2-7, with D unresolved. CDR1 and CDR2 from the germline V gene are DFQATT and SNEGSKA (reference sequence). V shed 3 bases and J shed 0 bases, with 9 bases lying between them. The CDR3 spans 13 residues. The CDR3 here is CSARRTGSYEQYF. The CDR3 DNA reads as TGCAGTGCTAGGAGGACGGGCTCCTACGAGCAGTACTTC.

The chain links TRBV19 to TRBJ1-1; D is unresolved. Germline V gene lookup returns CDR1 LNHDA and CDR2 SQIVND (reference sequence). V lost 9 bases, J lost 0 bases, and 8 bases lay in between. The CDR3 runs to 12 residues. CDR3 region: CASSILNTEAFF. The CDR3 DNA is TGTGCCAGCAGCATATTGAACACTGAAGCTTTCTTT.

This clonotype appeared a few times. The chain recombines TRBV20-1 with TRBJ1-4, with TRBD1 matching over 11 bases. Germline V lookup: CDR1 DFQATT, CDR2 SNEGSKA (reference sequence). V dropped 3 bases and J dropped 6; count of bases not matched to a gene: 3. The CDR3 has 14 amino acids. For the CDR3, the DNA is TGCAGTGCTAGTGGGACAGGGGGTTATGAAAAACTGTTTTTT. This gives the protein CSASGTGGYEKLFF.

This clonotype was seen ten or more times. This chain uses TRBV3-1 with TRBJ2-7, with D maybe TRBD1 (5 bases). The V and J ends lost 0 bases and 3 bases respectively, with 15 bases between them. CDR1 is LGHDT and CDR2 is YNNKEL in the germline V gene (reference sequence). The CDR3 is 16 residues long. CDR3: CASSQDRQHIGYEQYF. The CDR3 DNA follows: TGTGCCAGCAGCCAAGACCGACAGCATATCGGCTACGAGCAGTACTTC.